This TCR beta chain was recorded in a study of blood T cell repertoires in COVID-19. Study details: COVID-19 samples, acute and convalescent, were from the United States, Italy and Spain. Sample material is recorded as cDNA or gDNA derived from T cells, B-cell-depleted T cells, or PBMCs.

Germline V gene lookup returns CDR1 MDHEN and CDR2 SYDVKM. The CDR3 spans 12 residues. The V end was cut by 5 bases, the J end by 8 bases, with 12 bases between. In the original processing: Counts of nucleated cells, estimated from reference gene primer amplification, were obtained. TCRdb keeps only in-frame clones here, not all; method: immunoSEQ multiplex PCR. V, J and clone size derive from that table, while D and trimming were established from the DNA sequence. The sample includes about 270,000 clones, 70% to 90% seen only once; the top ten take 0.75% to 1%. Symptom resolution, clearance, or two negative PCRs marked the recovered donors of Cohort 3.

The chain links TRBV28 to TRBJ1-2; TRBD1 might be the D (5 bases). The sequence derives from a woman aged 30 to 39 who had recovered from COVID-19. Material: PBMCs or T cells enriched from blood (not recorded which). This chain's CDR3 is CASSEGALGYTF. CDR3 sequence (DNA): TGTGCCAGCAGTGAAGGGGCGTTGGGCTACACCTTC.